Following are 18 T cell receptor beta chains from one sample sequenced in a study of cytomegalovirus exposure and HLA in healthy donors. TCRdb's table, derived via immunoSEQ multiplex PCR, lists solely in-frame clones and lacks some. The repertoire holds some 170,000 clones, 84% seen once, with roughly 10% in the top ten. Sample: PBMCs. Every receptor here comes from a man aged 25 to 40 in good health and CMV-seropositive.

This clone was seen only a few times. V usage is TRBV5-1 and J usage is TRBJ2-5; 8 bases line up with TRBD1. Germline V gene data show CDR1 as SGHRS and CDR2 as YFSETQ. The CDR3 consists of 15 residues. V was clipped by 3 bases and J by 6 bases; unmatched bases: 10. DNA for the CDR3: TGCGCCAGCAGCTCCACCGGGACAGGAGGGCAGACCCAGTACTTC. Amino acids: CASSSTGTGGQTQYF.

The chain employs TRBV5-1 and TRBJ2-7, with 7 bases lining up with TRBD1. The CDR3 runs to 16 residues. The V gene end was trimmed by 4 bases and the J gene end by 4 bases; junction bases not matched to a gene: 14. The germline gives CDR1 SGHRS, CDR2 YFSETQ. Here the CDR3 DNA reads TGCGCCAGCAGCCCACGACAGGGTATGTCCCGTTACGAGCAGTACTTC. Encoded protein: CASSPRQGMSRYEQYF.

The chain carries TRBV29-1 and TRBJ2-7; 8 bases agree with TRBD1. The CDR3 is made up of 13 amino acids. CDR1 and CDR2 (germline): SQVTM, ANQGSEA. V shed 3 bases, J shed 2 bases, and the junction held 3 bases outside the gene matches. Written as DNA, the CDR3 is TGCAGCGTTGACGGGACAGGAACCTACGAGCAGTACTTC. Translated, it gives CSVDGTGTYEQYF.

The chain employs TRBV7-2 and TRBJ1-5; a weak D match, TRBD1 (5 bases). This CDR3 is built from 19 residues. The germline CDR1 and CDR2 sequences are SGHTA and FQGNSA. V lost 2 bases and J 2 bases, leaving 22 bases between the germline ends. For the CDR3, the DNA is TGTGCCAGCAGCTTAAGTTCAGACCGGGGGGAGTTTCGCAATCAGCCCCAGCATTTT. Protein product: CASSLSSDRGEFRNQPQHF.

The gene calls are TRBV7-8 and TRBJ2-6, with D possibly matching TRBD1 (6 bases). Trimming stripped 6 bases from V and 0 bases from J, with 12 bases between. This CDR3 spans 16 amino acids. Germline V gene lookup returns CDR1 SGHVS and CDR2 FQNEAQ. Written as DNA, the CDR3 is TGTGCCAGCAGTCGGACAGTATCCTCTGGGGCCAACGTCCTGACTTTC. Translation gives CASSRTVSSGANVLTF.

The J gene is TRBJ2-6, the V gene TRBV13; TRBD2 aligns across 9 bases. Unmatched junction bases numbered 10, after V lost 3 bases and J lost 1 base. The CDR3 totals 19 residues. CDR1 and CDR2 from the germline V gene are PRHDT and FYEKMQ (reference sequence). CDR3 DNA: TGTGCCAGCAGCTTTGGTAGCGGGGGATACTCATCTGGGGCCAACGTCCTGACTTTC. It specifies CASSFGSGGYSSGANVLTF.

V is TRBV4-2 and J is TRBJ2-7; 8 nucleotides line up with TRBD2. The CDR3 totals 14 residues. Germline CDR1 reads LGHNA; CDR2 reads YNFKEQ. With 0 bases clipped from V and 7 bases from J, the junction kept 5 bases outside the gene matches. CDR3 sequence reads: CASSQEEAGVEQYF. The CDR3 nucleotides are TGTGCCAGCAGCCAAGAAGAAGCGGGAGTTGAGCAGTACTTC.

The chain employs TRBV28 and TRBJ1-6; the match to TRBD1 covers 9 bases. CDR1 MDHEN and CDR2 SYDVKM come from the germline V gene. There are 14 residues in the CDR3. With V trimmed by 4 bases and J by 10 bases, 5 bases remained unmatched. The CDR3 sequence: CASSSGTGPSPLHF. The CDR3 DNA sequence: TGTGCCAGCAGTTCCGGGACAGGGCCCTCACCCCTCCACTTT.

The V gene is TRBV9, the J gene TRBJ2-3; 7 bases are shared with TRBD2. Germline CDR1 and CDR2: SGDLS and YYNGEE. The CDR3 consists of 15 residues. The V and J ends lost 5 bases and 0 bases, in that order; junction bases with no gene match: 6. This CDR3 is CASSRGLVSTDTQYF. As DNA, the CDR3 is TGTGCCAGCAGTCGAGGACTAGTCAGCACAGATACGCAGTATTTT.

The chain joins TRBV19 to TRBJ2-3; 7 bases match TRBD2. The CDR3 consists of 15 residues. Germline loops: CDR1 LNHDA, CDR2 SQIVND (reference sequence). V shed 6 bases, J shed 6 bases, and the junction held 12 bases outside the gene matches. Written as DNA, the CDR3 is TGTGCCAGTAGCCGGGTACGGGAGGTAAGGGATACGCAGTATTTT. Translated: CASSRVREVRDTQYF.

This rearrangement joins TRBV5-1 to TRBJ2-7; the match to TRBD1 covers 7 bases. The CDR3 is 14 amino acids. J was trimmed by 6 bases and V by 4 bases; bases with no gene match: 10. Per germline, CDR1 SGHRS and CDR2 YFSETQ. CDR3 nucleotide sequence: TGCGCCAGCAGCCGAGAGGAGACAGGGTTCGAGCAGTACTTC. Amino acids: CASSREETGFEQYF.

J is TRBJ1-1 and V is TRBV7-3, with D possibly being TRBD1 (6 bases). The germline V gene encodes CDR1 SGHTA and CDR2 FQGTGA. Trimming removed 6 bases from V and 1 base from J, with 9 bases in between. There are 13 residues in the CDR3. The CDR3, as DNA: TGTGCCAGCAGACGGGACAAGAACACTGAAGCTTTCTTT. Translation gives CASRRDKNTEAFF.

This chain connects TRBV6-1 to TRBJ1-4, with a tentative D call TRBD1 (5 bases). The CDR3 covers 15 residues. The V gene's germline CDR1 is MNHNS and CDR2 SASEGT. The ends were cut back, 2 bases at V and 7 bases at J, with 14 bases in the middle. CDR3 bases: TGTGCCAGCAGTGAAACGGGGAGGAGGGGTGAAAAACTGTTTTTT. Residues: CASSETGRRGEKLFF.

The V gene is TRBV5-6, the J gene TRBJ1-1; D is undetermined. The CDR3 consists of 13 residues. The V gene lost 2 bases and the J gene lost 5 bases, with 10 bases spanning the gap. Per germline, CDR1 SGHDT and CDR2 YYEEEE. The CDR3 spells CASSFLRFTEAFF. The DNA for the CDR3 is TGTGCCAGCAGCTTCCTTAGATTTACTGAAGCTTTCTTT. The full variable domain, rest sourced from reference TRBV5-6 and TRBJ1-1, is DAGVTQSPTHLIKTRGQQVTLRCSPKSGHDTVSWYQQALGQGPQFIFQYYEEEERQRGNFPDRFSGHQFPNYSSELNVNALLLGDSALYLCASSFLRFTEAFFGQGTRLTVV.

V usage is TRBV2 and J usage is TRBJ1-4, with 7 positions matching TRBD1. The CDR3 extends over 13 amino acids. Germline trimming cut 7 bases from V and 7 bases from J; bases unmatched to any gene: 6. Per the germline V gene, CDR1 is SNHLY and CDR2 is FYNNEI. For the CDR3, the DNA is TGTGCCAGCAATAGGGGGCAGGGTGAAAAACTGTTTTTT. Residues: CASNRGQGEKLFF.

This chain joins TRBV7-9 and TRBJ2-7; 9 positions match TRBD2. The germline CDR1 and CDR2 sequences are SEHNR and FQNEAQ (reference sequence). This CDR3 has 15 amino acids. With V trimmed by 6 bases and J by 4 bases, 10 bases remained unmatched. CDR3 coding DNA: TGTGCCAGCAGTCCACCAGAGACTAGCGGTTACGAGCAGTACTTC. This translates into CASSPPETSGYEQYF. Based on the CDR3 plus reference TRBV7-9 and TRBJ2-7, the full variable domain is DTGVSQNPRHKITKRGQNVTFRCDPISEHNRLYWYRQTLGQGPEFLTYFQNEAQLEKSRLLSDRFSAERPKGSFSTLEIQRTEQGDSAMYLCASSPPETSGYEQYFGPGTRLTVT.

The J gene is TRBJ2-7, the V gene TRBV13, with TRBD2 matching over 13 bases. Germline V lookup: CDR1 PRHDT, CDR2 FYEKMQ (reference sequence). The CDR3 totals 14 residues. The ends lost 4 bases at V and 7 bases at J; junction bases unmatched: 4. CDR3 bases: TGTGCCAGCAGCTCAAGACTAGCGGGGGGTGAGCAGTACTTC. It specifies CASSSRLAGGEQYF.

The V call is TRBV5-1, the J call TRBJ1-4; no reliable D call. The CDR3 spans 15 residues. V shed 2 bases and J shed 0 bases, with 8 bases lying between them. CDR1 and CDR2 (germline): SGHRS, YFSETQ. CDR3 region: CASSFGSATNEKLFF. In nucleotides, the CDR3 is TGCGCCAGCAGCTTCGGAAGCGCAACTAATGAAAAACTGTTTTTT.